This T cell receptor beta chain was profiled in a study of shared clonotypes between healthy human individuals. CDR3 length equals 16 residues. Trimming took off 0 bases at V and 2 bases at J, with 8 bases between the two ends. Germline V lookup: CDR1 SNHLY, CDR2 FYNNEI. Data came from immunoSEQ multiplex PCR; TCRdb stores just in-frame clones and leaves some out. Of approximately 1,500,000 clones in the sample, roughly 95% were seen once. The chain has TRBV2 and TRBJ2-6; possibly TRBD2 for D (6 bases). This receptor was identified in a man younger than 40 in good health. Material for sequencing was naive CD4+ T cells sorted from blood. Noted subset: CD45RA+ positively selected. The CDR3 spells CASSEAAGPGANVLTF. CDR3 coding DNA: TGTGCCAGCAGTGAAGCGGCGGGGCCTGGGGCCAACGTCCTGACTTTC.